The rows below give T cell receptor beta chains drawn from one sample of a study of CD8 T cells in Susac syndrome. Via MiXCR, TCRdb re-called the immunoSEQ multiplex PCR reads, giving one row per CDR3 protein. Among tens of thousands of distinct CDR3 sequences listed, around nine tenths were seen once. The source material was CD8+ T cells from PBMCs. The origin of the receptors is a human donor in good health. The CDR3 runs from the conserved cysteine through the conserved F or W. Each record gives: D gene, V gene, J gene, clone size, CDR3 DNA, CDR3 protein. The D gene is left open where the match is weak. Clone size is shown for a subset of rows, as once, few, many or a class of expanded clone.

d_gene: TRBD1
v_gene: TRBV29-1
j_gene: TRBJ1-1
abundance: .
CDR3nt: TGCAGCGTCAGACAGGGGGCAACGAACACTGAAGCTTTCTTT
CDR3aa: CSVRQGATNTEAFF

d_gene: .
v_gene: TRBV19
j_gene: TRBJ2-7
abundance: .
CDR3nt: TGTGCCAGTGCCGCGCAGGTGAACTACGAGCAGTACTTC
CDR3aa: CASAAQVNYEQYF

d_gene: .
v_gene: TRBV7-9
j_gene: TRBJ1-2
abundance: once
CDR3nt: TGTGCCAGCAGCGGGGCGCGCTACACCTTC
CDR3aa: CASSGARYTF

d_gene: .
v_gene: TRBV7-9
j_gene: TRBJ2-3
abundance: once
CDR3nt: TGTGCCAGCAGCTGGACCGGCCTCCCAGATACGCAGTATTTT
CDR3aa: CASSWTGLPDTQYF

d_gene: TRBD2
v_gene: TRBV6-5
j_gene: TRBJ2-5
abundance: .
CDR3nt: TGTGCCAGCAGTTACCCGGCTAGCGGGGATTCAGAGACCCAGTACTTC
CDR3aa: CASSYPASGDSETQYF

d_gene: .
v_gene: TRBV5-4
j_gene: TRBJ2-3
abundance: .
CDR3nt: TGTGCCAGCAGCCGTGGAGGGGATACGCAGTATTTT
CDR3aa: CASSRGGDTQYF

d_gene: .
v_gene: TRBV16
j_gene: TRBJ2-7
abundance: .
CDR3nt: TGTGCCAGCAGCCATCAGACCACCTACGAGCAGTACTTC
CDR3aa: CASSHQTTYEQYF

d_gene: .
v_gene: TRBV4-1
j_gene: TRBJ2-1
abundance: .
CDR3nt: TGCGCCAGCAGCCAATTAAGATTGGGTGCAGGGAGCAATGAGCAGTTCTTC
CDR3aa: CASSQLRLGAGSNEQFF

d_gene: TRBD2
v_gene: TRBV5-5
j_gene: TRBJ2-3
abundance: .
CDR3nt: TGTGCCAGCAGCTTGCGCCTAGCGGGTATCACAGATACGCAGTATTTT
CDR3aa: CASSLRLAGITDTQYF

d_gene: .
v_gene: TRBV7-2
j_gene: TRBJ1-6
abundance: .
CDR3nt: TGTGCCAGCAGCCAGAGGGGGGTATACTCCTATAATTCACCCCTCCACTTT
CDR3aa: CASSQRGVYSYNSPLHF

d_gene: .
v_gene: TRBV7-9
j_gene: TRBJ2-5
abundance: .
CDR3nt: TGTGCCAGCAGCTTATTGGGACAAGACCAAGAGACCCAGTACTTC
CDR3aa: CASSLLGQDQETQYF

d_gene: .
v_gene: TRBV19
j_gene: TRBJ1-5
abundance: .
CDR3nt: TGTGCCAGTAGTATAGTGCCCGACAGGCAGCAGCCCCAGCATTTT
CDR3aa: CASSIVPDRQQPQHF

d_gene: .
v_gene: TRBV4-3
j_gene: TRBJ1-2
abundance: .
CDR3nt: TGCGCCAGCAGCCAAGATCTTCAGAAGAAGGCCACCTTC
CDR3aa: CASSQDLQKKATF

d_gene: TRBD1
v_gene: TRBV9
j_gene: TRBJ1-2
abundance: .
CDR3nt: TGTGCCAGCACCGGAGGGGGCGAGGATGGCTACACCTTC
CDR3aa: CASTGGGEDGYTF

d_gene: TRBD1
v_gene: TRBV6-4
j_gene: TRBJ2-7
abundance: .
CDR3nt: TGTGCCAGCAGCCCAGCCGAGGACAGGGGGAGTTCCGAGCAGTACTTC
CDR3aa: CASSPAEDRGSSEQYF

d_gene: .
v_gene: TRBV27
j_gene: TRBJ2-7
abundance: .
CDR3nt: TGTGCCAGCACCTCCCGGGGGAGCCACGAGCAGTACTTC
CDR3aa: CASTSRGSHEQYF

d_gene: .
v_gene: TRBV21-1
j_gene: TRBJ2-1
abundance: .
CDR3nt: TGTGCCAGCAGCAAAGGGCCCTACGAGGGGGGCGGTCACAATGAGCAGTTCTTC
CDR3aa: CASSKGPYEGGGHNEQFF